This entry concerns a single TCR beta chain. The data stem from a study of T cells expressing NK-cell markers. Study overall: Sorted CD3+CD56-NKG2C+, CD3+CD56+NKG2C- and CD3+CD56+NKG2C+ T cells were the source of the TCR beta repertoires. HCMV seropositivity characterized seven of the eight sequenced donors, and seronegativity one.

The CDR3 extends over 12 amino acids. TCRdb derives one entry per CDR3 protein from the 5' RACE reads, leaving out DNA. This repertoire includes around 110,000 distinct CDR3 sequences. This TCR came from a woman aged 18 to 75 in good health. Input material: blood T cells: a sorted CD56 or NKG2C T cell subset, CD4+ or CD8+ T cells, or bulk PBMC T cells (not recorded which). The genes are TRBV12-3 or TRBV12-4 and TRBJ1-2; the D call from TCRdb, TRBD1, cannot be confirmed without DNA. The CDR3 here is CASSSGTYGYTF.